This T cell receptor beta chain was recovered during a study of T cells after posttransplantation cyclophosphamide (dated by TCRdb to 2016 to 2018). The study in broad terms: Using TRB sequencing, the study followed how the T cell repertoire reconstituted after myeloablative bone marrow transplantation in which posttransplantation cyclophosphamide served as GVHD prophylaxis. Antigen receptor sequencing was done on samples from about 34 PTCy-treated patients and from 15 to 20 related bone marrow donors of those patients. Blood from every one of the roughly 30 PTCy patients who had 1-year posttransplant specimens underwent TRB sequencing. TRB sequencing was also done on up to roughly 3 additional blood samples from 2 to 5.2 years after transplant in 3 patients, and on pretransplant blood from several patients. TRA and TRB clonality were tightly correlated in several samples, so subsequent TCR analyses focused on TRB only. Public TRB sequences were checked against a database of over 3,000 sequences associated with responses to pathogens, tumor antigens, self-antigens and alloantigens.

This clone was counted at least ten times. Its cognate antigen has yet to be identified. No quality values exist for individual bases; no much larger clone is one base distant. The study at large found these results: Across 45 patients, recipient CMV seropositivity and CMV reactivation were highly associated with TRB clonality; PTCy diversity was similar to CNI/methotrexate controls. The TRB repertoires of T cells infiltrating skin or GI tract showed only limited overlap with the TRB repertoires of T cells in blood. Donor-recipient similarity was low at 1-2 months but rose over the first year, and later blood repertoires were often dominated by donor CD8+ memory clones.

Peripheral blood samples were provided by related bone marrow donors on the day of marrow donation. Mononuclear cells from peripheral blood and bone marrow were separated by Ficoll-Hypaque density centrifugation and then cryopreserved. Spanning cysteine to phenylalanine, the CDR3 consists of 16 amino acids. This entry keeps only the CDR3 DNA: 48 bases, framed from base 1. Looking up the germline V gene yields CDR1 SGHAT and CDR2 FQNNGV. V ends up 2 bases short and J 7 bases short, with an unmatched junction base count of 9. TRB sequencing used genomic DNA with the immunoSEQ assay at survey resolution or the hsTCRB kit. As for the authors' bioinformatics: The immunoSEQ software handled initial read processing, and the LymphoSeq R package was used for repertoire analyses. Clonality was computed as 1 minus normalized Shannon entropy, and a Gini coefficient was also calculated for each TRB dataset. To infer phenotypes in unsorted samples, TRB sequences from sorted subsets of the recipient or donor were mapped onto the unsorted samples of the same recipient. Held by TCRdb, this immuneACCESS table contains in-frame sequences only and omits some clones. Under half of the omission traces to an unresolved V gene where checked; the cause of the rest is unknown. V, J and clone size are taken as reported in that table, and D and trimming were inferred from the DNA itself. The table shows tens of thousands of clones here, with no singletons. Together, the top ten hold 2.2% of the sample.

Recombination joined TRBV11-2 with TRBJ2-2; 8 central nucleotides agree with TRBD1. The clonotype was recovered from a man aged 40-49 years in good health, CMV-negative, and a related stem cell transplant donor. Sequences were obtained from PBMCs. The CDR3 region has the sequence CASSLSRGRRLGELFF. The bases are TGTGCCAGCAGCTTATCCAGGGGGCGCCGACTCGGGGAGCTGTTTTTT.